Following are 21 T cell receptor beta chains from one sample sequenced in a study of blood T cells in healthy people across ages. A J-beta primer mix and a sample-barcoded 5' primer were used in a second PCR of roughly 7 to 12 cycles. In TCRdb, the 5' RACE reads were re-called with MiXCR into one record per CDR3 protein. The profile shows just under 550,000 distinct CDR3 sequences, approximately 25% of them singletons. This same sample was also part of a study on T cells of mothers and their children.

The sequenced sample consisted of blood. The receptors come from a boy younger than 18 in good health.

The chain carries TRBV7-2 and TRBJ2-1; TRBD2 agrees at 9 bases. Germline V gene sequence: CDR1 SGHTA, CDR2 FQGNSA. CDR3 size: 18 residues. Germline trimming cut 4 bases from V and 9 bases from J; bases unmatched to any gene: 19. CDR3 nucleotides: TGTGCCAGCAGCTCCCAACGGGCGGGAGGGACAATTAGGAGTGAGCAGTTCTTC. As protein: CASSSQRAGGTIRSEQFF.

This clonotype was observed a few times. DNA of the CDR3: TGTGCCAGCAGCCAAGAACCCCTGAGAGAGACCCAGTACTTC. As protein: CASSQEPLRETQYF. The chain couples TRBV3-1 to TRBJ2-5; unclear D gene. The CDR3 consists of 14 residues. The germline CDR1 and CDR2 sequences are LGHDT and YNNKEL (reference sequence). V was pared by 0 bases and J by 4 bases, with 9 bases between.

The chain combines TRBV30 with TRBJ1-1; the D gene is possibly TRBD1 (6 bases). This CDR3 has 14 amino acids. V gave up 4 bases and J gave up 1 base, with 13 bases separating them. The germline V gene encodes CDR1 GTSNPN and CDR2 SVGIG (reference sequence). The CDR3: CAWIFRGANTEAFF. CDR3 bases: TGTGCCTGGATCTTCAGGGGCGCGAACACTGAAGCTTTCTTT.

This clonotype has only a few counts. The chain recombines TRBV4-3 with TRBJ1-5, with D unclear. Trimming pared 0 bases from V and 4 bases from J, leaving 10 bases between. CDR1 and CDR2 (germline): LGHNA, YSLEER. This CDR3 has 15 amino acids. CDR3: CASSQDAMGNQPQHF. CDR3 nucleotide sequence: TGCGCCAGCAGCCAAGACGCGATGGGAAATCAGCCCCAGCATTTT.

The chain is built from TRBV7-8 and TRBJ2-2; D uncertain. The CDR3 runs to 13 residues. V lost 4 bases to trimming and J lost 5 bases, with 8 bases between them. Germline CDR1 reads SGHVS; CDR2 reads FQNEAQ. The CDR3 here is CASSSRNTGELFF. Written as DNA, the CDR3 is TGTGCCAGCAGCTCCCGGAATACCGGGGAGCTGTTTTTT.

The gene calls are TRBV6-6 and TRBJ2-1; D ambiguous. TRBJ2-7 matches the DNA end more closely, so the J call is doubtful. Looked up from germline, CDR1 is MNHNY and CDR2 is SVGAGI (reference sequence). The CDR3 is made up of 15 amino acids. The CDR3 sequence is CASTGWPNNLGEQYF. CDR3 nucleotide sequence: TGTGCCTCGACCGGCTGGCCAAACAATCTGGGCGAGCAGTACTTC.

V is TRBV5-1 and J is TRBJ2-1, with D hard to call. Looked up from germline, CDR1 is SGHRS and CDR2 is YFSETQ. Trimming removed 0 bases from V and 6 bases from J, with 10 bases in between. This CDR3 has 14 residues. The CDR3 region has the DNA TGCGCCAGCAGCTTGGAGGACCCCAGCAATGAGCAGTTCTTC. Encoded protein: CASSLEDPSNEQFF.

The rearrangement joins TRBV5-1 to TRBJ2-5, with D perhaps given as TRBD1 or TRBD2 (6 bases each). Trimming took 1 base from V and 1 from J, leaving 11 bases between them. The CDR3 is 15 amino acids. CDR1 and CDR2 from the germline V gene are SGHRS and YFSETQ. CDR3 in DNA: TGCGCCAGCAGCTTGAGAGGGGGGTTCCAAGAGACCCAGTACTTC. Its translation: CASSLRGGFQETQYF.

This clonotype occurred a few times. The V gene is TRBV29-1, the J gene TRBJ2-3; 10 bases are shared with TRBD2. CDR1 is SQVTM and CDR2 is ANQGSEA in the germline V gene. This CDR3 has 13 amino acids. V dropped 3 bases and J dropped 4; count of bases not matched to a gene: 1. For the CDR3, the DNA is TGCAGCGTTGATAGCGGGGGGCCAGATACGCAGTATTTT. Residues: CSVDSGGPDTQYF.

This clonotype was seen more than once but under ten times. The chain couples TRBV19 to TRBJ1-2, with D possibly being TRBD1 (6 bases). Per germline, CDR1 LNHDA and CDR2 SQIVND (reference sequence). The CDR3 extends over 13 amino acids. Trimming removed 7 bases from V and 8 bases from J, with 17 bases in between. This CDR3 reads CASTDDRSRGYTF. CDR3 nucleotide sequence: TGTGCCAGTACCGACGACAGGTCTCGAGGCTACACCTTC.

The chain links TRBV6-9 to TRBJ1-1; tentative D call: TRBD1 (5 bases). The CDR3 has 15 residues. V was cut by 3 bases and J by 1 base, with 12 bases left in between. Germline CDR1 and CDR2: MNHGY and SVAAGI. CDR3 loop: CASSYLRQTNTEAFF. The DNA for the CDR3 is TGTGCCAGCAGTTACCTCCGACAGACGAACACTGAAGCTTTCTTT.

This clonotype was counted a few times. The J gene is TRBJ2-5, the V gene TRBV3-1; TRBD1 matches at 9 bases. The CDR3 extends over 16 amino acids. Germline CDR1 is LGHDT and CDR2 is YNNKEL (reference sequence). V lost 1 base to trimming and J lost 11 bases; unmatched junction nucleotides: 14. The chain's CDR3 is CASSQGGQGPRGEQYF. CDR3 nucleotide sequence: TGTGCCAGCAGCCAAGGGGGACAGGGCCCTCGAGGGGAGCAGTACTTC.

The chain couples TRBV20-1 to TRBJ2-5; D might be TRBD2 (6 bases). The J call may be wrong; the DNA end is better matched by TRBJ2-1. CDR3 length: 14 amino acids. Germline CDR1 DFQATT, CDR2 SNEGSKA (reference sequence). DNA for the CDR3: TGCAGTGCCCCGCCGACGGGGGACGTAAATGAGCAGTTCTTC. Encoded protein: CSAPPTGDVNEQFF.

This chain joins TRBV18 and TRBJ2-3; TRBD2 matches at 9 bases. V lost 1 base to trimming and J lost 1 base; unmatched junction nucleotides: 3. CDR3 size: 16 residues. The germline V gene has CDR1 KGHSH and CDR2 LQKENI. The DNA of the CDR3 is TGTGCCAGCTCACCACAGATAGCGGGGGGCACAGATACGCAGTATTTT. Protein: CASSPQIAGGTDTQYF.

The CDR3 protein is CASSLGRYEQFF. The CDR3 nucleotides are TGTGCCAGTAGTCTAGGGCGGTATGAGCAGTTCTTC. The V call is TRBV19, the J call TRBJ2-5; D unresolved. The DNA matches TRBJ2-1 better at its end, which makes the J call doubtful. The CDR3 runs 12 residues. Germline loops: CDR1 LNHDA, CDR2 SQIVND (reference sequence).

This clonotype was seen only a few times. This chain uses TRBV4-3 with TRBJ1-2; a possible D gene is TRBD1 (5 bases). The CDR3 is 16 amino acids. Trimming removed 2 bases at V and 6 bases at J, with 19 bases between. From germline, CDR1 is LGHNA and CDR2 YSLEER. CDR3 DNA sequence: TGCGCCAGCAGCCAATCACTCGACAGCAATCTACATGGCTACACCTTC. This gives the protein CASSQSLDSNLHGYTF.

V and J are TRBV19 and TRBJ2-5; D gene ambiguous. With the DNA end fitting TRBJ2-7 better, the J assignment may be wrong. Germline CDR1 LNHDA, CDR2 SQIVND (reference sequence). This CDR3 is built from 14 residues. CDR3 protein: CASSIAPKGYEQYF. CDR3 in DNA: TGTGCCAGTAGTATAGCGCCGAAGGGCTACGAGCAGTACTTC.

A few counts support this clonotype. J is TRBJ1-4 and V is TRBV28; D possibly corresponds to TRBD1 (6 bases). V lost 3 bases and J lost 0, with 8 bases in between. The CDR3 runs 15 residues. Germline loops: CDR1 MDHEN, CDR2 SYDVKM. Written as DNA, the CDR3 is TGTGCCAGCAGTTTTAGGGGGGCAACTAATGAAAAACTGTTTTTT. Its translation: CASSFRGATNEKLFF.

This chain connects TRBV12-3 or TRBV12-4 to TRBJ2-3, with 9 bases identical to TRBD2. V lost 5 bases and J lost 6; bases outside the gene matches: 9. The CDR3 has 15 residues. Written as DNA, the CDR3 is TGTGCCAGCAGTGTGCGGGGGGGCCACACGGATACGCAGTATTTT. This sequence encodes CASSVRGGHTDTQYF.

This clonotype was observed a handful of times. The genes are TRBV3-1 and TRBJ1-1; D remains ambiguous. V shed 6 bases and J shed 7 bases, with 9 bases lying between them. This CDR3 is 11 amino acids long. CDR1 and CDR2 (germline): LGHDT, YNNKEL (reference sequence). CDR3 in amino acids: CASRFLDEAFF. The CDR3 nucleotides read TGTGCCAGCAGATTTCTCGATGAAGCTTTCTTT.

This clonotype was seen only a few times. V is TRBV7-6 and J is TRBJ2-7; 10 bases agree with TRBD1. This CDR3 comprises 15 residues. The V gene's germline CDR1 is SGHVS and CDR2 FNYEAQ. V shed 5 bases, J shed 5 bases, and the junction held 9 bases outside the gene matches. This CDR3 reads CASSPRGDRGDEQYF. In DNA, the CDR3 is TGTGCCAGCAGCCCGAGAGGGGACAGGGGCGACGAGCAGTACTTC.